This entry features one T cell receptor beta chain sequence. This specimen belongs to a study of blood T cell repertoires in COVID-19. Authors' data handling: Reference gene primer amplification gave estimated nucleated cell counts. Sequencing was performed with immunoSEQ multiplex PCR; in TCRdb, only in-frame clones are kept and a portion is missing. That table is the source of V, J and clone size, and D and trimming were worked out from the DNA. Of 300,000 to 450,000 clones in the sample, approximately 90% were seen once. The V gene lost 3 bases and the J gene lost 1 base, with 7 bases spanning the gap. Germline V gene data show CDR1 as SGHDN and CDR2 as FVKESK. This CDR3 region has 15 residues.

The sequenced material came from PBMCs or T cells enriched from blood (not recorded which). The chain carries TRBV14 and TRBJ1-6; TRBD1 is a possible D gene (5 bases). This TCR was sampled from a man younger than 35 who had recovered from COVID-19. The CDR3 sequence is CASSQGGSYNSPLHF. The CDR3 region has the DNA TGTGCCAGCAGCCAGGGGGGATCCTATAATTCACCCCTCCACTTT. Variable domain in full (rest from reference TRBV14 and TRBJ1-6): EAGVTQFPSHSVIEKGQTVTLRCDPISGHDNLYWYRRVMGKEIKFLLHFVKESKQDESGMPNNRFLAERTGGTYSTLKVQPAELEDSGVYFCASSQGGSYNSPLHFGNGTRLTVT.